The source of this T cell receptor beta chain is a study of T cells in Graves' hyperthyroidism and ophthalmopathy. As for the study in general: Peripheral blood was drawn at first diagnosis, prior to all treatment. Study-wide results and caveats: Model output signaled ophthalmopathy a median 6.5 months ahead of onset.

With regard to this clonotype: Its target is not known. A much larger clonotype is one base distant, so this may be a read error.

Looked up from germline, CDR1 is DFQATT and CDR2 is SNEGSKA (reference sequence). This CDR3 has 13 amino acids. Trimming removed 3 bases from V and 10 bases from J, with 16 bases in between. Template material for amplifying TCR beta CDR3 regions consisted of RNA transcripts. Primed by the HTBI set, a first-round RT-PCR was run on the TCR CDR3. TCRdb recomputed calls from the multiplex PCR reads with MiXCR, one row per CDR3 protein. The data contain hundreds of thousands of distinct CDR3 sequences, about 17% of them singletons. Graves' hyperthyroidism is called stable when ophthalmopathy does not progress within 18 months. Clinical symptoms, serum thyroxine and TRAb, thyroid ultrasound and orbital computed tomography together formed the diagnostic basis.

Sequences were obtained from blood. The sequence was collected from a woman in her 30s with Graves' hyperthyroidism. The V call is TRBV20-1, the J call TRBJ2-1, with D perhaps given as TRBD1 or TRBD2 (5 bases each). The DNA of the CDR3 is TGCAGTGCTAGCACCGGGGCCGCCTACGAGCAGTTCTTC. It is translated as CSASTGAAYEQFF.